This T cell receptor (beta chain) appears in the sequencing data of a study of CD8+ T cells in alopecia areata. Looking at the study overall: Tofacitinib administration to treated patients was oral, at 5 to 10 mg twice daily.

Germline V CDR1 and CDR2: MRHNA, SNTAGT. V shed 2 bases and J shed 2 bases, with 9 bases lying between them. This CDR3 comprises 14 residues. As for treatment: oral pan-JAK inhibitor, 5-10 mg twice daily. CD4+ and CD8+ T cells were sorted from PBMCs. There are many counts of this clone. Its antigen is as yet unknown. Regarding the study as a whole: Uncertain still, given a single nonresponder, is whether baseline CD8+ expansion links to response. Sequenced scalp T cells also include alphabeta T cells resident in normal skin.

Following extraction, RNA underwent reverse transcription to cDNA, which served as the sequencing template. The method was immunoSEQ multiplex PCR; TCRdb's version includes in-frame clones alone and lacks a portion of them. The data hold around 200,000 clones, with about 55% observed a single time. The sample was CD8+ T cells sorted from blood, taken at week 24, from a patient treated with tofacitinib. The chain joins TRBV6-4 to TRBJ2-5, with D possibly being TRBD2 (6 bases). The TCR comes from a human donor with alopecia areata. The CDR3 sequence: CASSDRAGQETQYF. CDR3 DNA sequence: TGTGCCAGCAGTGACCGGGCGGGGCAAGAGACCCAGTACTTC.